The rows below give T cell receptor beta chains drawn from one sample of a study of T cells in tuberculosis. TCRdb's copy holds only in-frame clones and misses some; the assay was immunoSEQ multiplex PCR. The sample lists 30,000 to 35,000 clones, 90% to 95% occurring once. The sample consisted of PBMCs. The receptors were sampled from a donor between 10 and 35 years old with latent tuberculosis or without tuberculosis infection. The CDR3 runs from the conserved cysteine through the conserved F or W. A D gene is named only where the DNA matches it firmly. Size is omitted from some rows. Given values are once, few, many or a class for expanded clones.

J,D,size,V,DNA,CDR3
TRBJ2-2,.,.,TRBV5-1,TGCGCCAGCCGTGGGGCCTGGGGGCAAACCGGGGAGCTGTTTTTT,CASRGAWGQTGELFF
TRBJ1-2,TRBD1,.,TRBV5-4,TGTGCCAGCAGCTTGGCAGCGACAGGGGATAGAGGCTACACCTTC,CASSLAATGDRGYTF
TRBJ1-5,.,once,TRBV6-1,TGTGCCAGCGGAAATAGGGGTGGACAGCCCCAGCATTTT,CASGNRGGQPQHF
TRBJ2-1,TRBD1,.,TRBV28,TGTGCCAGCAGCATCGGGACAGGGGGCTACAATGAGCAGTTCTTC,CASSIGTGGYNEQFF
TRBJ2-2,.,.,TRBV6-6,TGTGCCAGCACCGACAGATCGAACACCGGGGAGCTGTTTTTT,CASTDRSNTGELFF
TRBJ2-4,TRBD1,.,TRBV15,TGTGCCACCAGCAGAGATTCGGGACAGGGGGCCAACATTCAGTACTTC,CATSRDSGQGANIQYF
TRBJ1-5,TRBD1,.,TRBV28,TGTGCCAGCAGTTCCCGACAGGGTGAGAATAGCAATCAGCCCCAGCATTTT,CASSSRQGENSNQPQHF
TRBJ2-4,.,.,TRBV4-1,TGCGCCAGCAGCCAAGTACTCGCGTTGGAAAACATTCAGTACTTC,CASSQVLALENIQYF
TRBJ2-7,.,.,TRBV6-1,TGTGCCAGCGCGCTGCGGACAACGCACGAGCAGTACTTC,CASALRTTHEQYF
TRBJ2-3,TRBD1,.,TRBV5-1,TGCGCCAGCAGCTTGGGGGGACAGACAGATACGCAGTATTTT,CASSLGGQTDTQYF
TRBJ1-1,.,.,TRBV5-5,TGTGCCAGCAGCTTCGGAGGGATCCTGCGCACTGAAGCTTTCTTT,CASSFGGILRTEAFF
TRBJ1-1,.,.,TRBV2,TGTGCCAGCACGACTGGGAACACTGAAGCTTTCTTT,CASTTGNTEAFF
TRBJ1-3,.,.,TRBV11-2,TGTGCCAGCAGGCGTAACTCTGGAAACACCATATATTTT,CASRRNSGNTIYF
TRBJ1-1,.,.,TRBV2,TGTGCCAGCAGTGAACCCTACACTGAAGCTTTCTTT,CASSEPYTEAFF
TRBJ2-7,.,.,TRBV5-1,TGCGCCAGCAGCTTGCTACTTTCCAGGGGCTCCGAGCAGTACTTC,CASSLLLSRGSEQYF
TRBJ2-1,TRBD2,.,TRBV10-1,TGCGCCAGCAGTGAGTTAAGCGGGGGGTACGATGGCGATGAGCAGTTCTTC,CASSELSGGYDGDEQFF
TRBJ1-2,.,.,TRBV9,TGTGCCAGCAGCGCCTCCCCGGGGGTCAGATTAGGGGATGGCTACACCTTC,CASSASPGVRLGDGYTF
TRBJ1-4,.,.,TRBV7-9,TGTGCCAGCAGCTTAGTAGCAGGGGCTGAAAAACTGTTTTTT,CASSLVAGAEKLFF
TRBJ1-5,.,few,TRBV19,TGTGCCAGTAGCTACAGCAACCAGCCCCAGCATTTT,CASSYSNQPQHF
TRBJ1-6,TRBD1,few,TRBV4-3,TGCGCCAGCAGCCAGATACCGGGACAGGGGAATTCACCCCTCCACTTT,CASSQIPGQGNSPLHF
TRBJ2-1,.,once,TRBV20-1,TGCAGGACTAGTTTGGGCAATGAGCAGTTCTTC,CRTSLGNEQFF
TRBJ2-4,TRBD1,.,TRBV28,TGTGCCAGCAGCTATACAGGGGTTATTAGAAACATTCAGTACTTC,CASSYTGVIRNIQYF
TRBJ2-5,.,.,TRBV5-4,TGTGCCAGCAGCTCCGCCAGGGCCGAGACCCAGTACTTC,CASSSARAETQYF
TRBJ1-1,.,.,TRBV7-8,TGTGCCAGCAGCTTAGGTCGCGTCAGGGACACTGAAGCTTTCTTT,CASSLGRVRDTEAFF
TRBJ2-2,.,once,TRBV28,TGTGCCAGCAGTTTACTTGGACAACTGGCCACCGGGGAGCTGTTTTTT,CASSLLGQLATGELFF
TRBJ2-3,TRBD2,.,TRBV7-2,TGTGCCAGCAGCTTAGGCGCTAGCGGGAGTGGCACTACGCAGTATTTT,CASSLGASGSGTTQYF
TRBJ2-2,TRBD2,.,TRBV9,TGTGCCAGCAGCGTCGGGACCCGGCCGGGGGGCACCGGGGAGCTGTTTTTT,CASSVGTRPGGTGELFF
TRBJ2-5,TRBD2,.,TRBV25-1,TGTGCCAGCAAGGGACTAGGCGAGACCCAGTACTTC,CASKGLGETQYF
TRBJ1-4,.,.,TRBV6-6,TGTGCCAGCAGATGGGCAGGGGCAACTAATGAAAAACTGTTTTTT,CASRWAGATNEKLFF
TRBJ1-5,TRBD1,.,TRBV2,TGTGCCAGCAGCCTCCGGGACAGGGGGGGACAGCCCCAGCATTTT,CASSLRDRGGQPQHF
TRBJ2-1,TRBD1,.,TRBV13,TGTGCCAGCAGCTTGAGAACAGGGGGCTCCTACAATGAGCAGTTCTTC,CASSLRTGGSYNEQFF
TRBJ2-1,TRBD2,.,TRBV6-1,TGTGCCAGCAGTGCAGGACTAGCGGACTCCTACAATGAGCAGTTCTTC,CASSAGLADSYNEQFF
TRBJ1-1,.,.,TRBV6-4,TGTGCCAGCAGCATAACAGCAAACACTGAAGCTTTCTTT,CASSITANTEAFF
TRBJ1-1,.,.,TRBV28,TGTGCCAGCAGTTTATCCAGGGTGGACACTGAAGCTTTCTTT,CASSLSRVDTEAFF
TRBJ2-7,TRBD2,.,TRBV9,TGTGCCAGCAGCGAAGGGCTAGCGGAATACGAGCAGTACTTC,CASSEGLAEYEQYF
TRBJ2-5,.,once,TRBV10-1,TGCGCCAGCAGCCAATACTGGGAGACCCAGTACTTC,CASSQYWETQYF
TRBJ2-1,TRBD1,.,TRBV11-2,TGTGCCAGCAGCCACTTCCCAGGGGGATCGGCCAATGAGCAGTTCTTC,CASSHFPGGSANEQFF
TRBJ2-5,.,once,TRBV27,TGTGCCAGCAGTTTATTGGCCCGTCAAGAGACCCAGTACTTC,CASSLLARQETQYF
TRBJ2-3,.,.,TRBV9,TGTGCCAGCAGCGTAGGGCAGCGGGTGGGCACAGATACGCAGTATTTT,CASSVGQRVGTDTQYF
TRBJ2-7,TRBD2,.,TRBV13,TGTGCCAGCAGCCCCACGGGACAGGGTTCCTTACTAGCGGGAGGATACGAGCAGTACTTC,CASSPTGQGSLLAGGYEQYF
TRBJ2-7,.,.,TRBV2,TGTGCCAGCAGCGCGGACCCGGAGGGTTACGAGCAGTACTTC,CASSADPEGYEQYF
TRBJ1-5,.,.,TRBV4-2,TGTGCCAGCAGCCAAGAAGGTTTGGGGGCGGAGAATCAGCCCCAGCATTTT,CASSQEGLGAENQPQHF
TRBJ2-7,.,.,TRBV5-1,TGCGCCAGCAGCTTGTCGGCAGGGTCCTACGAGCAGTACTTC,CASSLSAGSYEQYF
TRBJ1-1,.,once,TRBV27,TGTGCCAGCGCGGTGAGGCCCATGAACACTGAAGCTTTCTTT,CASAVRPMNTEAFF
TRBJ2-1,TRBD2,.,TRBV9,TGTGCCAGCAGCGTAGGCGGTAGCGGGGTAAATGAGCAGTTCTTC,CASSVGGSGVNEQFF
TRBJ2-3,.,.,TRBV5-8,TGTGCCAGCAGTTCGCGGCTAGGGGCTAGCACAGATACGCAGTATTTT,CASSSRLGASTDTQYF
TRBJ1-1,TRBD1,once,TRBV28,TGTGCCAGCAGAGAGGACAGGGGGTACACTGAAGCTTTCTTT,CASREDRGYTEAFF
TRBJ1-5,.,.,TRBV28,TGTGCCAGCAGTCCCCGGGACTCAGGGTTTCAGCCCCAGCATTTT,CASSPRDSGFQPQHF
TRBJ2-1,TRBD1,.,TRBV7-8,TGTGCCAGCAGTTTAAGACAGGGGGCGTGGAATGAGCAGTTCTTC,CASSLRQGAWNEQFF
TRBJ2-6,.,.,TRBV27,TGTGCCAGCACTCGGGGTGGGCAGGTGCTTGCTGGGGCCAACGTCCTGACTTTC,CASTRGGQVLAGANVLTF